A single sample is the source of the 3 T cell receptor beta chains below, sequenced in a study of T cells in Graves' hyperthyroidism and ophthalmopathy. TCR beta CDR3 regions were amplified from RNA. The HTBI set primed first-round TCR CDR3 RT-PCR. From the multiplex PCR reads, TCRdb called clonotypes with MiXCR, one entry per CDR3 protein. The table shows 380,000 or so distinct CDR3 sequences, with approximately 20% occurring only once. What was sequenced was blood. Receptors were obtained from a woman under 30 with Graves' hyperthyroidism.

V gene TRBV20-1 combines with J gene TRBJ1-3; D is perhaps TRBD1 (6 bases). V dropped 1 base and J dropped 7 bases, with 17 bases sitting between them. The length of the CDR3 is 15 residues. Germline V gene data show CDR1 as DFQATT and CDR2 as SNEGSKA (reference sequence). The CDR3 loop reads CSARGGSGDGNTIYF. CDR3 nucleotides: TGCAGTGCTAGAGGCGGATCAGGGGATGGGAACACCATATATTTT.

This clonotype was counted at least ten times. The J gene is TRBJ2-7, the V gene TRBV6-1; 10 nucleotides agree with TRBD1. Germline V gene data show CDR1 as MNHNS and CDR2 as SASEGT. The trim removed 2 bases at V and 3 bases at J, leaving 4 bases unmatched. The CDR3 runs to 15 residues. CDR3 sequence reads: CASSEWGQGYYEQYF. CDR3 nucleotides: TGTGCCAGCAGTGAATGGGGACAGGGGTACTACGAGCAGTACTTC.

In this sample, this clonotype turned up many times. The chain links TRBV20-1 to TRBJ2-5; 8 bases are a match to TRBD2. Germline CDR1 DFQATT, CDR2 SNEGSKA (reference sequence). With V trimmed by 4 bases and J by 5 bases, 6 bases remained unmatched. The CDR3 extends over 13 amino acids. Here the CDR3 reads CSATPGGPETQYF. Here the CDR3 DNA reads TGCAGTGCTACCCCGGGGGGGCCGGAGACCCAGTACTTC.